This T cell receptor beta chain is drawn from a study of cytomegalovirus exposure and HLA in healthy donors. The study, taken as a whole, reports: A later analysis by the authors found several of the most significant clusters apparently linked to common viral pathogens. Prediction of most subjects' HLA-A and HLA-B alleles by TCR beta sequences was reportedly accurate.

As concerns this clone: Its specificity is not known.

Amplification used 60 Vbeta primers and 13 Jbeta primers. The assay was immunoSEQ multiplex PCR, and TCRdb's table has in-frame clones only and misses some. The sample lists about 200,000 clones, more than 75% occurring once. Germline-derived CDR1 and CDR2 are SGDLS and YYNGEE. J was trimmed by 7 bases and V by 0 bases; bases with no gene match: 16. This CDR3 region has 18 residues. This TCR came from a male donor in good health and CMV-seronegative. Sample: PBMCs. The chain is built from TRBV9 and TRBJ1-1; 9 nucleotides align to TRBD1. CDR3 bases: TGTGCCAGCAGCGTAGGTCTCGATGGGACAGGGACCGCCCTTGAAGCTTTCTTT. It translates to CASSVGLDGTGTALEAFF.